The rows below give T cell receptor beta chains drawn from one sample of a study of T cell responses to AZD1222 COVID-19 vaccine. TCRdb keeps only in-frame clones here, not all; method: immunoSEQ multiplex PCR. The sample holds approximately 200,000 clones; approximately 93% are singletons and the top ten take 0.9% to 1.1%. The sequencing used peripheral blood, collected 28 days after the second AZD1222 dose. All receptors derive from an adult who received the AZD1222 COVID-19 vaccine. The CDR3 runs from the conserved cysteine through the conserved F or W. D genes are given only for firm matches. Clone size is not always given. Where it is, it says once, few, many or a class for expanded clones.

TRBV18	TRBJ1-1	NA	TRBD1	CASSPQGQGDTEAFF	TGTGCCAGCTCACCACAGGGACAGGGGGACACTGAAGCTTTCTTT
TRBV7-9	TRBJ2-2	NA	TRBD2	CASRPERGYTGELFF	TGTGCCAGCAGACCGGAGCGGGGGTACACCGGGGAGCTGTTTTTT
TRBV19	TRBJ1-3	NA	NA	CASSNSGSSGNTIYF	TGTGCCAGTAGTAATTCAGGATCCTCTGGAAACACCATATATTTT
TRBV7-8	TRBJ1-4	NA	NA	CASSRGGNEKLFF	TGTGCCAGCAGTCGGGGGGGCAATGAAAAACTGTTTTTT
TRBV3-1/TRBV3-2	TRBJ2-7	NA	TRBD1	CASSHRGLSYEQYF	TGTGCCAGCAGTCACAGGGGGCTGTCCTACGAGCAGTACTTC
TRBV5-4	TRBJ2-7	NA	NA	CASSPSRGARSYEQYF	TGTGCCAGCAGCCCCTCTCGGGGGGCCAGATCCTACGAGCAGTACTTC
TRBV7-3	TRBJ2-5	NA	TRBD1	CASSLQGAETQYF	TGTGCCAGCAGCTTACAGGGGGCAGAGACCCAGTACTTC
TRBV28	TRBJ1-2	NA	TRBD1	CASTPGGPGAYTF	TGTGCCAGCACCCCAGGGGGACCTGGAGCCTACACCTTC
TRBV21-1	TRBJ2-3	NA	NA	CASSEPGHFTDTQYF	TGTGCCAGCAGCGAACCGGGACACTTCACAGATACGCAGTATTTT
TRBV4-1	TRBJ1-3	once	NA	CASSQGSQSSGNTIYF	TGCGCCAGCAGCCAGGGAAGCCAGAGCTCTGGAAACACCATATATTTT
TRBV19	TRBJ1-5	NA	NA	CASSMGGPYQPQHF	TGTGCCAGTAGTATGGGTGGGCCCTATCAGCCCCAGCATTTT
TRBV19	TRBJ2-1	NA	NA	CASSIRGIGQFF	TGTGCCAGTAGTATACGGGGTATTGGGCAGTTCTTC
TRBV7-7	TRBJ1-4	NA	NA	CASSLGGNEKLFF	TGTGCCAGCAGCTTGGGGGGCAATGAAAAACTGTTTTTT
TRBV12-3/TRBV12-4	TRBJ2-7	NA	TRBD1	CASKGAEQYF	TGTGCCAGCAAGGGGGCCGAGCAGTACTTC
TRBV13	TRBJ1-5	once	TRBD1	CASSLGGQGTNQPQHF	TGTGCCAGCAGCTTAGGCGGACAGGGGACAAATCAGCCCCAGCATTTT
TRBV24-1	TRBJ1-2	once	TRBD1	CATSDSQGAKGYTF	TGTGCCACCAGTGACTCTCAGGGGGCGAAGGGCTACACCTTC
TRBV9	TRBJ2-1	NA	TRBD2	CASNLNSGGSEQFF	TGTGCCAGCAATCTAAATAGCGGGGGTTCTGAGCAGTTCTTC
TRBV6-5	TRBJ1-1	NA	NA	CASPGWLNTEAFF	TGTGCCAGCCCTGGGTGGCTGAACACTGAAGCTTTCTTT
TRBV28	TRBJ2-7	NA	NA	CASSLVTTAGEQYF	TGTGCCAGCAGTTTAGTCACAACAGCAGGCGAGCAGTACTTC